This T cell receptor beta chain was captured by sequencing in a study of cytomegalovirus exposure and HLA in healthy donors. This CDR3 is built from 18 residues. CDR1 and CDR2 from the germline V gene are MNHNS and SASEGT. Notes on this clone: Its antigen is undetermined. A junction end diverges from the germline sequence, so it may reflect a read error.

The PCR made use of 60 Vbeta and 13 Jbeta primers. Sequencing was performed with immunoSEQ multiplex PCR; in TCRdb, only in-frame clones are kept and a portion is missing. The sample has about 150,000 clones, around 68% seen once. Study-level results: Using a false discovery rate of 0.05, a later analysis showed that 16,951 TCR beta sequences were associated with HLA alleles. When analyzed later, a missense DCLRE1C variant was found to be linked to TCR beta V- and J-gene trimming. Accurate prediction of HLA-A and HLA-B alleles (for most subjects) was reportedly achieved from TCR beta sequences.

The genes are TRBV6-1 and TRBJ1-5; 7 positions agree with TRBD1. The clonotype comes from a man aged 25 to 40 in good health and CMV-seronegative. Sequencing was performed on PBMCs. The CDR3 coding sequence is TGTGCCAGCAGTGGACCATCGGACAGGACCGTTAGCAATCAGCCCCAGAATTTT. Protein: CASSGPSDRTVSNQPQNF.